The clone carrying this T cell receptor beta chain occurred a few times. In TCRdb, the 5' RACE reads were re-called with MiXCR into one record per CDR3 protein. The data contain 65,000 to 70,000 distinct CDR3 sequences, about 15% of them singletons. The data originate from a study of HIV-infected patients and healthy controls. The CDR3 has 14 residues. Per the germline V gene, CDR1 is SGHTA and CDR2 is FQGNSA. With 3 bases removed from V and 1 base from J, the gap between germline ends came to 9 bases. The chain recombines TRBV7-2 with TRBJ2-5; D not resolved. This sequence was found in a human donor in good health. Source material: CD4+ T cells from blood. Here the CDR3 reads CASSFHYSQETQYF. Here the CDR3 DNA reads TGTGCCAGCAGCTTCCATTATTCCCAAGAGACCCAGTACTTC.